Following are 9 T cell receptor beta chains from one sample sequenced in a study of T cell repertoires in cytomegalovirus infection. TCRdb re-analysed the reads in MiXCR, keeping a single row per CDR3 protein. Of more than 200,000 distinct CDR3 sequences listed, 9.1% are singletons. The specimen sequenced was PBMCs. Every receptor here comes from a human donor in good health (CMV status not recorded). Some clones in this sample may be carry-over from other donors' samples.

This clonotype was found many times. V is TRBV28 and J is TRBJ1-2; tentatively, D is TRBD1 (5 bases). The V end was cut by 4 bases, the J end by 4 bases, with 13 bases between. The CDR3 is 14 amino acids. The germline V gene has CDR1 MDHEN and CDR2 SYDVKM. The CDR3 is CASSSGPILYGYTF. The CDR3 bases are TGTGCCAGCAGTTCGGGACCGATCCTCTATGGCTACACCTTC.

This clonotype has at least ten counts. The chain uses TRBV5-1 and TRBJ2-1, with a weak D call TRBD2 (6 bases). V shed 0 bases and J shed 6 bases, with 10 bases lying between them. Germline CDR1 and CDR2: SGHRS and YFSETQ. The CDR3 covers 14 residues. The CDR3 reads CASSLGGGSNEQFF. DNA of the CDR3: TGCGCCAGCAGCTTGGGGGGAGGAAGCAATGAGCAGTTCTTC.

This clonotype appeared a few times. V is TRBV5-1 and J is TRBJ2-7, with D hard to call. The CDR3 has 15 amino acids. V lost 0 bases, J lost 0 bases, and 10 bases lay in between. Germline CDR1 SGHRS, CDR2 YFSETQ. The DNA for the CDR3 is TGCGCCAGCAGCTTGGTGTCAGGCCGCTCCTACGAGCAGTACTTC. Translating it yields CASSLVSGRSYEQYF. The full variable domain, with the rest looked up from reference TRBV5-1 and TRBJ2-7, is KAGVTQTPRYLIKTRGQQVTLSCSPISGHRSVSWYQQTPGQGLQFLFEYFSETQRNKGNFPGRFSGRQFSNSRSEMNVSTLELGDSALYLCASSLVSGRSYEQYFGPGTRLTVT.

This sequence joins TRBV20-1 and TRBJ2-5; 12 bases fit TRBD2. CDR3 length equals 16 residues. Losses at the gene ends were 6 bases for V and 2 bases for J; bases not matched to a gene: 10. Germline loops: CDR1 DFQATT, CDR2 SNEGSKA (reference sequence). The CDR3 region has the DNA TGCAGTGCCCAGGGACTAGCGGGCCGCGATCAAGAGACCCAGTACTTC. It translates to CSAQGLAGRDQETQYF.

The chain couples TRBV29-1 to TRBJ2-1; 8 bases are shared with TRBD2. Germline V lookup: CDR1 SQVTM, CDR2 ANQGSEA. This CDR3 spans 11 amino acids. Trimming cost V 2 bases and J 13 bases; bases outside gene matches: 4. The CDR3 DNA follows: TGCAGCGTTGAAACAGCGGGAGAACAGTTCTTC. Encoded protein: CSVETAGEQFF.

This clonotype occurred many times. This chain uses TRBV19 with TRBJ1-2; unclear D gene. There are 12 residues in the CDR3. Trimming stripped 5 bases from V and 4 bases from J, with 8 bases between. Germline V gene data show CDR1 as LNHDA and CDR2 as SQIVND (reference sequence). CDR3 amino acids: CASSDRFYGYTF. In DNA, the CDR3 is TGTGCCAGTAGTGATAGGTTCTATGGCTACACCTTC.

The genes are TRBV28 and TRBJ2-7; a weak D match, TRBD1 (6 bases). Germline CDR1 and CDR2: MDHEN and SYDVKM. This CDR3 spans 14 amino acids. CDR3 residues: CATWAGATSYEQYF. In DNA form, the CDR3 reads TGTGCTACGTGGGCAGGGGCCACCTCCTACGAGCAGTACTTC.

This clonotype has a count of ten or more. The chain recombines TRBV7-2 with TRBJ1-1; tentatively, D is TRBD1 (5 bases). The V and J ends lost 5 bases and 1 base respectively, with 17 bases between them. There are 16 residues in the CDR3. Germline loops: CDR1 SGHTA, CDR2 FQGNSA. The DNA for the CDR3 is TGTGCCAGCAGCCCTCGGGGACGTCCCGCGAACACTGAAGCTTTCTTT. Protein: CASSPRGRPANTEAFF.

This clonotype was seen many times. The chain couples TRBV12-3 or TRBV12-4 to TRBJ1-2; TRBD1 matches at 8 bases. This CDR3 spans 18 amino acids. J gave up 0 bases and V 8 bases, and 17 bases lay outside the gene matches. The CDR3 nucleotides are TGTGCCAGCGATCATTCGGGCAGGGGGCCAATTCCTAACTATGGCTACACCTTC. This sequence encodes CASDHSGRGPIPNYGYTF.